The 20 T cell receptor beta chains given below trace back to one sample, sequenced in a study of blood T cell repertoires in COVID-19. Profiling relied on immunoSEQ multiplex PCR, and the TCRdb table lists in-frame clones only, not all of them. The table has more than 200,000 clones, 70% to 90% seen once. Sequencing used peripheral blood. These receptors all stem from a woman aged 60-75 years with COVID-19, enrolled during active disease.

As concerns this clone: Other nucleotide sequences in the sample specify the same CDR3. The chain carries TRBV12-3 or TRBV12-4 and TRBJ1-1, with D unclear. This CDR3 contains 11 residues. Trimming left V 5 bases short and J 2 bases short, with 3 bases between. In DNA, the CDR3 is TGTGCCAGCAGTCCTAACACTGAAGCTTTCTTT. This translates into CASSPNTEAFF.

This clone was seen only once. V and J are TRBV7-7 and TRBJ2-3, with 10 nucleotides matching TRBD1. CDR3 size: 15 residues. Germline lookup yields CDR1 SSHAT and CDR2 FNYEAQ (reference sequence). V dropped 5 bases and J dropped 6; count of bases not matched to a gene: 8. The DNA of the CDR3 is TGTGCCAGCAGCCTAATTGGGACAGGGGCGGATACGCAGTATTTT. Residues: CASSLIGTGADTQYF.

The rearrangement uses TRBV7-3 and TRBJ1-1, with 10 nucleotides matching TRBD1. V was clipped by 5 bases and J by 4 bases; unmatched bases: 7. CDR1 and CDR2 (germline): SGHTA, FQGTGA. The length of the CDR3 is 15 residues. CDR3: CASSPSTGGLTEAFF. As DNA, the CDR3 is TGTGCCAGCAGCCCCTCGACAGGGGGCCTCACTGAAGCTTTCTTT.

V and J are TRBV7-3 and TRBJ2-2; D may be TRBD2 (5 bases). Germline V gives CDR1 SGHTA, CDR2 FQGTGA. Trimming cost V 5 bases and J 7 bases, with 11 bases left between them. This CDR3 region has 13 residues. As DNA, the CDR3 is TGTGCCAGCAGCGTTAGCGTTAACGGGGAGCTGTTTTTT. Its translation is CASSVSVNGELFF.

The chain has TRBV28 and TRBJ1-1; maybe TRBD1 (6 bases). CDR1 is MDHEN and CDR2 is SYDVKM in the germline V gene. The CDR3 covers 12 residues. The V end lost 5 bases, the J end lost 6 bases, and 10 bases lay between the germline ends. CDR3 sequence reads: CASSGTPAEAFF. The CDR3 nucleotides read TGTGCCAGCAGTGGGACACCGGCTGAAGCTTTCTTT.

The chain recombines TRBV21-1 with TRBJ2-3; the table's TRBD2 call for D was not verified on the DNA. TRBV21-1 is annotated as a pseudogene. The CDR3 contains 17 residues. Written as DNA, the CDR3 is TGTGCCAGCAGCAAAGCCCCCAGCGGGACTAGCACAGATACGCAGTATTTT. Protein sequence: CASSKAPSGTSTDTQYF.

CDR3 sequence reads: CASSLPGLAGVGEQFF. CDR3 nucleotides: TGTGCCAGCAGCTTACCCGGACTAGCGGGAGTAGGGGAGCAGTTCTTC. This chain connects TRBV13 to TRBJ2-1; 13 bases fit TRBD2. In germline, CDR1 is PRHDT, CDR2 FYEKMQ (reference sequence). Germline trimming cut 2 bases from V and 10 bases from J; bases unmatched to any gene: 8. This CDR3 comprises 16 residues.

The gene calls are TRBV27 and TRBJ1-1; tentative D call: TRBD1 (5 bases). The V gene's germline CDR1 is MNHEY and CDR2 SMNVEV (reference sequence). Trimming stripped 4 bases from V and 0 bases from J, with 9 bases between. This CDR3 spans 14 amino acids. CDR3 sequence reads: CASSWSGLNTEAFF. As DNA, the CDR3 is TGTGCCAGCAGTTGGTCAGGGTTGAACACTGAAGCTTTCTTT.

V gene TRBV6-2 or TRBV6-3 combines with J gene TRBJ1-1; the match to TRBD1 covers 8 bases. Germline assignment: CDR1 MNHEY and CDR2 SVGEGT. The CDR3 runs 17 residues. V trimming: 2 bases; J trimming: 3 bases; junction bases outside the gene matches: 11. The CDR3 sequence: CASSYVGRGLSYTEAFF. CDR3 DNA: TGTGCCAGCAGTTACGTGGGCAGGGGGCTGTCGTACACTGAAGCTTTCTTT.

The chain joins TRBV5-3 to TRBJ2-5; unclear D gene. TRBV5-3 is annotated as an ORF whose role is uncertain. V lost 2 bases and J lost 1, with 6 bases in between. The CDR3 sequence is 13 residues long. The CDR3 sequence is CARSLQSQETQYF. The CDR3 DNA reads as TGTGCCAGAAGCTTACAGTCCCAAGAGACCCAGTACTTC.

The rearrangement uses TRBV28 and TRBJ2-2; 9 positions match TRBD1. Germline V gene lookup returns CDR1 MDHEN and CDR2 SYDVKM. The CDR3 loop spans 15 amino acids. V lost 3 bases and J lost 3; bases outside the gene matches: 2. The CDR3: CASSLGTGYTGELFF. The CDR3 region has the DNA TGTGCCAGCAGTTTGGGGACAGGGTACACCGGGGAGCTGTTTTTT. The full variable domain, rest sourced from reference TRBV28 and TRBJ2-2, is DVKVTQSSRYLVKRTGEKVFLECVQDMDHENMFWYRQDPGLGLRLIYFSYDVKMKEKGDIPEGYSVSREKKERFSLILESASTNQTSMYLCASSLGTGYTGELFFGEGSRLTVL.

The gene calls are TRBV5-6 and TRBJ1-2; TRBD1 aligns across 7 bases. The germline V gene has CDR1 SGHDT and CDR2 YYEEEE. The CDR3 is made up of 14 amino acids. J gave up 4 bases and V 2 bases, and 5 bases lay outside the gene matches. CDR3 sequence: CASSFSDRVYGYTF. CDR3 DNA sequence: TGTGCCAGCAGCTTCTCTGACAGGGTCTATGGCTACACCTTC.

This chain connects TRBV28 to TRBJ2-3; 8 nucleotides agree with TRBD2. Germline trimming cut 2 bases from V and 5 bases from J; bases unmatched to any gene: 3. Germline CDR1 reads MDHEN; CDR2 reads SYDVKM. This CDR3 has 14 amino acids. CDR3 in amino acids: CASSLAGGGDTQYF. CDR3 in DNA: TGTGCCAGCAGTTTAGCGGGAGGTGGAGATACGCAGTATTTT.

The CDR3 is CASSARQRQPQHF. The CDR3 DNA follows: TGTGCCAGCAGTGCCCGACAGAGACAGCCCCAGCATTTT. J is TRBJ1-5 and V is TRBV2; weak D call: TRBD1 (5 bases). V lost 4 bases and J lost 7, with 11 bases in between. The CDR3 has 13 residues. Per the germline V gene, CDR1 is SNHLY and CDR2 is FYNNEI.

V usage is TRBV3-1 (or the pseudogene TRBV3-2) and J usage is TRBJ1-2, with 9 bases aligning to TRBD1. V was pared by 4 bases and J by 7 bases, with 10 bases of the junction left unmatched. The CDR3 is made up of 15 amino acids. In germline, CDR1 is LGHDT, CDR2 YNNKEL (reference sequence). CDR3 region: CASSPGQGAVSGYTF. The CDR3 DNA reads as TGTGCCAGCAGCCCGGGACAGGGAGCCGTAAGTGGCTACACCTTC.

The chain has TRBV28 and TRBJ1-5; 7 bases agree with TRBD1. Germline V gives CDR1 MDHEN, CDR2 SYDVKM. This CDR3 is built from 19 residues. V was clipped by 4 bases and J by 0 bases; unmatched bases: 15. The CDR3 sequence is CASSSGDSSNYFSNQPQHF. The CDR3, as DNA: TGTGCCAGCAGTTCCGGGGACAGCTCCAACTACTTTAGCAATCAGCCCCAGCATTTT.

The CDR3 DNA follows: TGTGCCAGCAGCCCGGGTGGAGGAACCGGGGAGCTGTTTTTT. Translated, it gives CASSPGGGTGELFF. The V gene is TRBV7-2, the J gene TRBJ2-2, with D possibly matching TRBD2 (5 bases). This CDR3 is built from 14 residues. V lost 5 bases, J lost 5 bases, and 12 bases lay in between. CDR1 is SGHTA, CDR2 FQGNSA, per germline.

The gene calls are TRBV5-1 and TRBJ2-1, with 9 bases identical to TRBD1. Trimming at V came to 5 bases and at J to 6 bases, leaving 12 bases not matched to a gene. The germline V gene has CDR1 SGHRS and CDR2 YFSETQ. CDR3 size: 16 residues. The CDR3 sequence is CASRLQGASFGNEQFF. The CDR3 region has the DNA TGCGCCAGCAGGTTACAGGGGGCGAGCTTTGGCAATGAGCAGTTCTTC.

V gene TRBV6-2 or TRBV6-3 combines with J gene TRBJ1-1; D unclear. The germline CDR1 and CDR2 sequences are MNHEY and SVGEGT. The CDR3 is 14 amino acids. The V end lost 6 bases, the J end lost 4 bases, and 15 bases lay between the germline ends. The CDR3 nucleotides are TGTGCCAGCAGCTGGGGAGGGTCGGCCACTGAAGCTTTCTTT. Protein sequence: CASSWGGSATEAFF.

The rearrangement links TRBV5-1 to TRBJ2-7; no definite D call. V shed 4 bases and J shed 2 bases, with 10 bases lying between them. Per the germline V gene, CDR1 is SGHRS and CDR2 is YFSETQ. The CDR3 covers 13 residues. The CDR3 DNA reads TGCGCCAGCAGCCCCAGAGGAGCCTACGAGCAGTACTTC. Amino acids: CASSPRGAYEQYF.